The 5 T cell receptor beta chains below all came from one sample that was sequenced in a study of read filtering for tumor transcriptome and immune sequencing. The library was built from roughly 400 ng RNA with molecular barcoded adaptors for alpha/delta and beta/gamma chains. TCRdb analysed the reads with MiXCR anew, one entry per CDR3 protein. Here the sample spans about 38,000 distinct CDR3 sequences, approximately 13% being singletons. The sequenced material came from a population of CD138-negative cells sorted from bone marrow. The receptors were gathered from a donor aged 40 or over with multiple myeloma.

This clonotype was recorded a few times. This rearrangement joins TRBV28 to TRBJ2-5; a possible D gene is TRBD1 (6 bases). The CDR3 is 15 residues long. Germline V CDR1 and CDR2: MDHEN, SYDVKM. V lost 5 bases, J lost 2 bases, and 15 bases lay in between. DNA of the CDR3: TGTGCCAGCAGTACCTACAGGGCGACACAAGAGACCCAGTACTTC. Translation gives CASSTYRATQETQYF.

Only a few counts were recorded for this clonotype. One end of the junction does not line up with germline, which may come from a read error. The chain links TRBV7-8 to TRBJ2-1; 10 bases line up with TRBD2. This CDR3 comprises 14 residues. CDR1 is SGHVS and CDR2 is FQNEAQ in the germline V gene. CDR3 amino acids: CACSPRGLATEQFF. The CDR3 DNA follows: TGTGCCTGCAGCCCGAGGGGACTAGCGACTGAGCAGTTCTTC.

The chain carries TRBV28 and TRBJ1-1; a weak D match, TRBD1 (5 bases). The germline V and J ends were trimmed by 1 base and 0 bases, with 15 bases remaining between them. Germline CDR1 MDHEN, CDR2 SYDVKM. The CDR3 is 17 residues long. The CDR3 nucleotides are TGTGCCAGCAGTTTATTCGCAGGGCTGGGGATGAACACTGAAGCTTTCTTT. It yields the protein CASSLFAGLGMNTEAFF.

The chain has TRBV12-3 or TRBV12-4 and TRBJ2-1, with TRBD1 identical over 9 bases. J lost 4 bases, V lost 5 bases, and 6 bases had no gene match. The CDR3 has 15 residues. Here the CDR3 reads CASSPRDRVYNEQFF. The CDR3, as DNA: TGTGCCAGCAGTCCCCGGGACAGGGTATACAATGAGCAGTTCTTC.

This clonotype showed up many times. V usage is TRBV9 and J usage is TRBJ2-1, with D tentatively TRBD2 (6 bases). Germline-derived CDR1 and CDR2 are SGDLS and YYNGEE. This CDR3 contains 16 residues. The V gene lost 4 bases and the J gene lost 1 base, with 15 bases spanning the gap. CDR3 sequence (DNA): TGTGCCAGCAGCCCGCCGGGACTGGAGTCCTACAATGAGCAGTTCTTC. Its translation: CASSPPGLESYNEQFF.